This TCR beta chain was captured by sequencing in a study of cytomegalovirus exposure and HLA in healthy donors. Broader study findings: Sequencing likely caused a cluster of highly shared sequence variants.

J lost 7 bases, V lost 3 bases, and 11 bases had no gene match. CDR1 is SQVTM and CDR2 is ANQGSEA in the germline V gene. The CDR3 spans 15 residues. The primer mix had 60 Vbeta and 13 Jbeta primers. The table came from immunoSEQ multiplex PCR; TCRdb's copy has only in-frame clones and leaves some out. The sample includes 150,000 to 200,000 clones, around 80% of them seen just once. A remark on this clone: The antigen is undetermined.

The sequenced material came from PBMCs. The V gene is TRBV29-1, the J gene TRBJ2-1; 8 nucleotides align to TRBD2. The receptor's source is a man aged 40-49 years in good health and CMV-seronegative. DNA for the CDR3: TGCAGCGTTGAGATGGGACTAGGTGCGGGAAATGAGCAGTTCTTC. It encodes CSVEMGLGAGNEQFF.